Below are 13 T cell receptor beta chains sequenced from a single sample in a study of neurological immune-mediated disorders. TCRdb called the 5' RACE reads again in MiXCR, with one record for every CDR3 protein. The data contain 50,000 to 70,000 distinct CDR3 sequences, roughly 2.5% of them singletons. Input material: PBMCs. The receptors originated from a man aged 50 to 59 with multiple sclerosis.

This clonotype was detected ten times or more. The chain links TRBV7-9 to TRBJ2-5; 13 nucleotides agree with TRBD2. CDR1 and CDR2 from the germline V gene are SEHNR and FQNEAQ (reference sequence). V gave up 3 bases and J gave up 6 bases; unmatched junction bases: 7. The CDR3 length is 16 residues. CDR3 sequence reads: CASSFGTSGVMKTQYF. The CDR3 DNA sequence: TGTGCCAGCAGCTTTGGGACTAGCGGGGTAATGAAGACCCAGTACTTC.

In this sample, this clonotype turned up many times. The chain couples TRBV28 to TRBJ2-5; TRBD1 agrees at 9 bases. V trimming: 3 bases; J trimming: 5 bases; junction bases outside the gene matches: 7. The V gene's germline CDR1 is MDHEN and CDR2 SYDVKM. This CDR3 has 15 amino acids. The CDR3 protein is CASSLPQGAVETQYF. In DNA form, the CDR3 reads TGTGCCAGCAGTTTGCCACAGGGGGCGGTGGAGACCCAGTACTTC.

This clonotype has at least ten counts. The genes are TRBV20-1 and TRBJ1-4; D gene ambiguous. V dropped 0 bases and J dropped 2 bases, with 7 bases sitting between them. The CDR3 has 14 amino acids. The germline V gene encodes CDR1 DFQATT and CDR2 SNEGSKA (reference sequence). The CDR3 DNA reads TGCAGTGCTAGAGACCCCACTACTAATGAAAAACTGTTTTTT. Translated: CSARDPTTNEKLFF.

Many counts were recorded for this clonotype. The V gene is TRBV29-1, the J gene TRBJ2-3; no definite D call. CDR1 and CDR2 (germline): SQVTM, ANQGSEA. The CDR3 length is 14 residues. V was trimmed by 3 bases and J by 6 bases, leaving 16 bases between them. The CDR3 DNA reads as TGCAGCGTTGATCTGGCCTCACGTGCGGATACGCAGTATTTT. Its protein is CSVDLASRADTQYF.

This clonotype was detected ten times or more. The genes are TRBV7-9 and TRBJ1-1; 7 positions match TRBD1. The CDR3 runs 15 residues. The germline V gene encodes CDR1 SEHNR and CDR2 FQNEAQ (reference sequence). V lost 5 bases to trimming and J lost 7 bases; unmatched junction nucleotides: 13. The CDR3 loop is CASSPTLQGGIEAFF. In DNA form, the CDR3 reads TGTGCCAGCAGCCCAACCTTGCAGGGGGGTATTGAAGCTTTCTTT.

This clonotype was counted many times. The V and J genes are TRBV20-1 and TRBJ1-1; D gene unclear. V was trimmed by 6 bases and J by 7 bases, leaving 15 bases between them. The CDR3 is 12 residues long. The V gene's germline CDR1 is DFQATT and CDR2 SNEGSKA (reference sequence). CDR3: CSARGGRDEAFF. CDR3 coding DNA: TGCAGTGCCCGCGGCGGGCGGGATGAAGCTTTCTTT.

This clonotype has a count of ten or more. V and J are TRBV20-1 and TRBJ1-1, with D perhaps TRBD1 (5 bases). Germline values: CDR1 DFQATT, CDR2 SNEGSKA (reference sequence). The length of the CDR3 is 14 residues. V was shortened by 3 bases and J by 6 bases, with 17 bases between the two germline ends. CDR3 amino acids: CSARTGGRGPEAFF. The CDR3 DNA reads TGCAGTGCTAGGACCGGGGGTCGGGGACCTGAAGCTTTCTTT.

This clonotype was counted many times. V is TRBV20-1 and J is TRBJ1-1; no reliable D call. Trimming took 5 bases from V and 0 from J, leaving 13 bases between them. Germline V gives CDR1 DFQATT, CDR2 SNEGSKA (reference sequence). CDR3 length: 14 amino acids. The CDR3 reads CSAPPRGMNTEAFF. In DNA form, the CDR3 reads TGCAGTGCTCCCCCCCGAGGGATGAACACTGAAGCTTTCTTT.

Many counts were recorded for this clonotype. V usage is TRBV12-3 or TRBV12-4 and J usage is TRBJ1-6; tentative D call: TRBD1 (6 bases). With 6 bases removed from V and 0 bases from J, the gap between germline ends came to 9 bases. This CDR3 is 15 amino acids long. CDR3 DNA sequence: TGTGCCAGCAGCCCGACAGGCTCCTATAATTCACCCCTCCACTTT. Translation: CASSPTGSYNSPLHF.

This clonotype occurred many times. This sequence joins TRBV9 and TRBJ2-3; 9 bases agree with TRBD2. Germline V gives CDR1 SGDLS, CDR2 YYNGEE. Trimming at V came to 3 bases and at J to 6 bases, leaving 11 bases not matched to a gene. CDR3 length: 16 residues. DNA of the CDR3: TGTGCCAGCAGCGCCCCTGGGATAGCGGGAGTTGATACGCAGTATTTT. The encoded protein is CASSAPGIAGVDTQYF.

The chain links TRBV5-1 to TRBJ2-1; unclear D gene. The CDR3 has 16 residues. CDR1 and CDR2 from the germline V gene are SGHRS and YFSETQ. The ends were cut back, 0 bases at V and 0 bases at J, with 10 bases in the middle. The CDR3: CASSLASVSSYNEQFF. The CDR3 DNA reads as TGCGCCAGCAGCTTGGCCTCGGTTAGCTCCTACAATGAGCAGTTCTTC.

This clonotype has ten or more counts. J is TRBJ1-5 and V is TRBV30; D is possibly TRBD1 (6 bases). Germline V gives CDR1 GTSNPN, CDR2 SVGIG (reference sequence). This CDR3 is 15 amino acids long. Trimming removed 0 bases from V and 2 bases from J, with 11 bases in between. CDR3 protein: CAWSVPGAGNQPQHF. The CDR3 DNA reads TGTGCCTGGAGTGTCCCAGGGGCGGGCAATCAGCCCCAGCATTTT.

This clonotype has at least ten counts. The rearrangement links TRBV18 to TRBJ1-1; D possibly corresponds to TRBD1 (6 bases). The CDR3 is made up of 14 amino acids. Germline V gene lookup returns CDR1 KGHSH and CDR2 LQKENI. The V and J ends lost 0 bases and 4 bases respectively, with 9 bases between them. Here the CDR3 DNA reads TGTGCCAGCTCACCACCCAGACAGGTCACTGAAGCTTTCTTT. This gives the protein CASSPPRQVTEAFF.